This is a list of T cell receptor beta chains from one sample in a study of beta chain features in type 1 diabetes. Sequenced by immunoSEQ multiplex PCR; TCRdb stores in-frame clones only, minus some. The table shows about 220,000 clones, with approximately 11% occurring only once. What was sequenced was central memory CD4+ T cells from blood. The receptors derive from a man aged 18 to 30 in good health. The CDR3 runs from the conserved cysteine through the conserved F or W. The order of the fields is J gene, V gene, clone size, D gene, CDR3 DNA, CDR3 protein. D genes are given only for firm matches. Expanded clones are given a class, and other clones once, few, many or no size at all.

>TRBJ2-7|TRBV11-2|-|-
TGTGCCAGCAGCTTGGGCTTCTCCCAGTACTTC
CASSLGFSQYF
>TRBJ2-3|TRBV9|-|TRBD1
TGTGCCAGCAGCCCCCGACAGGGTAGAACAGATACGCAGTATTTT
CASSPRQGRTDTQYF
>TRBJ1-1|TRBV14|few|TRBD1
TGTGCCAGCAGCCAAGAGGACAGGGGGAACACTGAAGCTTTCTTT
CASSQEDRGNTEAFF
>TRBJ2-2|TRBV7-7|few|-
TGTGCTAGCAGCCCACAGGGAACAAACACCGGGGAGCTGTTTTTT
CASSPQGTNTGELFF
>TRBJ1-2|TRBV9|-|-
TGTGCCAGCAGCGTCACCCCCGGGGCAGGGGACTATGGCTACACCTTC
CASSVTPGAGDYGYTF
>TRBJ1-4|TRBV5-1|few|TRBD1
TGCGCCAGCAGCCGGGACAGAACTAATGAAAAACTGTTTTTT
CASSRDRTNEKLFF
>TRBJ2-3|TRBV7-9|once|TRBD1
TGTGCCAGCCACCTGGGACAGGGCACAGATACGCAGTATTTT
CASHLGQGTDTQYF
>TRBJ2-2|TRBV7-2|-|-
TGTGCCAGCAGCTTAGCCCTAACCGGGGAGCTGTTTTTT
CASSLALTGELFF
>TRBJ2-4|TRBV6-6|many|-
TGTGCCAGCACCTACGTGGCAGGGCTAGCCAAAAACATTCAGTACTTC
CASTYVAGLAKNIQYF
>TRBJ1-5|TRBV7-2|-|-
TGTGCCAGCAGCTTAGACAGGACCAATCAGCCCCAGCATTTT
CASSLDRTNQPQHF
>TRBJ2-1|TRBV21-1|-|-
TGTGCCAGCAGCCCCCGGGACAGGGGAGACAATGAGCAGTTCTTC
CASSPRDRGDNEQFF
>TRBJ2-7|TRBV27|many|-
TGTGCCAGCAGGAACCCCTGGGGGGAGCAGTACTTC
CASRNPWGEQYF